The entry that follows covers one T cell receptor (beta chain) sequence. This may be a read error, as it is one base from a much larger clone. This sample stems from a study of T cells in Graves' hyperthyroidism and ophthalmopathy. CDR1 and CDR2 from the germline V gene are MNHNS and SASEGT. The CDR3 is 13 amino acids. Researchers took RNA transcripts and amplified the TCR beta CDR3 regions from them. Initially, a first-round RT-PCR of the TCR CDR3 employed the HTBI primer set. One entry per CDR3 protein, called by TCRdb with MiXCR from the multiplex PCR reads. The table records 280,000 or so distinct CDR3 sequences, approximately 16% of them present only once.

Sequencing used blood. This TCR was recovered from a woman aged 50 to 60 with Graves' hyperthyroidism that later progressed to Graves' ophthalmopathy. The V gene is TRBV6-1, the J gene TRBJ2-2, with a tentative D call TRBD2 (5 bases). The CDR3 loop is CASRIVETGEPFF. CDR3 DNA sequence: TGTGCCAGCAGGATAGTTGAAACCGGGGAGCCGTTTTTT.